These 11 T cell receptor beta chains were all obtained from the same sample, sequenced in a study of post-analysis software for immune sequencing data. Study outcomes and limitations: Roughly 5 TRBV segments (TRBV5-6, TRBV5-1 and TRBV20-1 among them) occurred more frequently in patients than in controls.

Their target antigens are unknown. Unique molecular identifiers featured in each of the TCR beta cDNA libraries. TCRdb re-analysed the PCR reads in MiXCR, keeping a single row per CDR3 protein. The data show around 400,000 distinct CDR3 sequences, approximately 33% seen once. What was sequenced was blood. Source of these receptors: a girl aged 5-17 years with multiple sclerosis.

The chain recombines TRBV7-9 with TRBJ2-5, with D unresolved. Germline V gives CDR1 SEHNR, CDR2 FQNEAQ (reference sequence). The CDR3 runs 11 residues. V shed 8 bases and J shed 13 bases, with 17 bases lying between them. The CDR3 DNA reads TGTGCCAGCCAACCAGAGGCAGCCTTGTACTTC. Its protein product is CASQPEAALYF.

V and J are TRBV12-3 or TRBV12-4 and TRBJ2-1; 7 bases match TRBD2. The junction had 4 bases not matched to a gene; V was cut back by 5 bases and J by 3 bases. The length of the CDR3 is 14 residues. CDR3 DNA sequence: TGTGCCAGCAGTGGGGGGGGGTACTACAATGAGCAGTTCTTC. Translation gives CASSGGGYYNEQFF.

V and J are TRBV7-9 and TRBJ1-1, with 8 bases that match TRBD1. The CDR3 has 15 residues. Trimming removed 2 bases from V and 1 base from J; junction bases left unmatched: 3. The germline CDR1 and CDR2 sequences are SEHNR and FQNEAQ (reference sequence). CDR3 bases: TGTGCCAGCAGCTTAAACGGACAGGGGAACACTGAAGCTTTCTTT. Translating gives CASSLNGQGNTEAFF.

J is TRBJ2-7 and V is TRBV5-1; 7 bases fit TRBD2. CDR1 is SGHRS, CDR2 YFSETQ, per germline. The CDR3 sequence is 14 residues long. With V trimmed by 0 bases and J by 4 bases, 4 bases remained unmatched. CDR3 DNA: TGCGCCAGCAGCTTGGGAGACGGGGGGTACGAGCAGTACTTC. It specifies CASSLGDGGYEQYF.

This clonotype was seen more than once but under ten times. The chain uses TRBV6-1 and TRBJ2-5; D is ambiguous. Germline V lookup: CDR1 MNHNS, CDR2 SASEGT. The CDR3 runs 14 residues. V lost 5 bases to trimming and J lost 0 bases, with 10 bases between them. CDR3 protein: CASSQNGYQETQYF. In DNA, the CDR3 is TGTGCCAGCAGTCAAAATGGGTACCAAGAGACCCAGTACTTC.

The rearrangement links TRBV7-9 to TRBJ2-3, with D hard to call. The V end lost 4 bases, the J end lost 5 bases, and 10 bases lay between the germline ends. In germline, CDR1 is SEHNR, CDR2 FQNEAQ (reference sequence). The CDR3 spans 13 residues. The CDR3 here is CASSSAERDTQYF. The CDR3 nucleotides are TGTGCCAGCAGCTCGGCAGAGCGAGATACGCAGTATTTT.

The CDR3 region is CASSIPGRDCNTDTQYF. The CDR3 region has the DNA TGTGCCAGCAGCATCCCAGGTCGGGACTGTAACACAGATACGCAGTATTTT. The rearrangement links TRBV21-1 to TRBJ2-3; TRBD2, the D gene given by the table, was not confirmed from the DNA. TRBV21-1 is shown as a pseudogene. This CDR3 spans 17 amino acids.

The gene calls are TRBV28 and TRBJ2-5, with D uncertain. V lost 0 bases, J lost 0 bases, and 8 bases lay in between. The germline gives CDR1 MDHEN, CDR2 SYDVKM. There are 15 residues in the CDR3. The CDR3 spells CASSLWRLNQETQYF. The CDR3 DNA sequence: TGTGCCAGCAGTTTATGGAGATTAAACCAAGAGACCCAGTACTTC.

About this clonotype itself: A read error may be the cause here, since a much bigger clone is one base away. The chain links TRBV6-5 to TRBJ2-7, with 9 bases lining up with TRBD2. The CDR3 sequence is 14 residues long. Germline V gene sequence: CDR1 MNHEY, CDR2 SVGAGI. The CDR3 nucleotides read TGTACCAGCAGTTACCTGGGACTAGCTGACGAGCAGTACTTC. This gives the protein CTSSYLGLADEQYF.

V is TRBV6-2 or TRBV6-3 and J is TRBJ2-7; 15 nucleotides line up with TRBD2. The CDR3 is 17 residues long. Germline-derived CDR1 and CDR2 are MNHEY and SVGEGT. With 7 bases clipped from V and 6 bases from J, the junction kept 13 bases outside the gene matches. This CDR3 reads CASNPQEGLAGGLEQYF. Written as DNA, the CDR3 is TGTGCCAGCAATCCTCAGGAGGGACTAGCGGGGGGTCTCGAGCAGTACTTC.

The table lists this clonotype with a count of one. The gene calls are TRBV7-9 and TRBJ2-4, with 8 bases that match TRBD1. This CDR3 is 16 amino acids long. V shed 4 bases, J shed 1 base, and the junction held 6 bases outside the gene matches. Germline assignment: CDR1 SEHNR and CDR2 FQNEAQ (reference sequence). The CDR3 loop is CASSSRQGTAKNIQYF. The DNA of the CDR3 is TGTGCCAGCAGCTCGCGACAGGGGACGGCCAAAAACATTCAGTACTTC.